This T cell receptor (beta chain) originates from a study of blood T cell repertoires in COVID-19. Sequencing used immunoSEQ multiplex PCR; TCRdb keeps in-frame clones, though not all of them. The repertoire has approximately 110,000 clones, approximately 69% of them found once; the top ten carry about 5.9%. The CDR3 is 14 residues long. Germline V lookup: CDR1 MNHEY, CDR2 SVGAGI. V was clipped by 4 bases and J by 6 bases; unmatched bases: 5. The sequenced sample was peripheral blood. This chain links TRBV6-5 with TRBJ2-2; TRBD1 aligns across 7 bases. This clonotype was sampled from an elderly man with acute or convalescent COVID-19. The CDR3 DNA sequence: TGTGCCAGCAGTTTCCAGGGGGTCTCCGGGGAGCTGTTTTTT. It codes for CASSFQGVSGELFF.